This T cell receptor beta chain was profiled in a study of blood T cell repertoires in COVID-19. Looking at the study overall: Researchers got acute and convalescent COVID-19 samples from the United States, Italy and Spain. The cDNA or gDNA used as material had been derived from T cells, B-cell-depleted T cells, or PBMCs.

CDR1 is MNHNS and CDR2 is SASEGT in the germline V gene. This CDR3 has 16 amino acids. The V end lost 2 bases, the J end lost 0 bases, and 14 bases lay between the germline ends. The assay was immunoSEQ multiplex PCR, and TCRdb's table has in-frame clones only and misses some. Here the sample spans 46,000 or so clones, more than 75% being singletons. The V call is TRBV6-1, the J call TRBJ2-7; D not certain. The sample taken for sequencing was peripheral blood. This TCR came from a man aged 55 to 70 with active or convalescent COVID-19. The CDR3, as DNA: TGTGCCAGCAGTGAATTTTCAGGCAGGCACTCCTACGAGCAGTACTTC. As protein: CASSEFSGRHSYEQYF.